The sequence of this TCR beta chain was determined in a study of OX40 agonist ivuxolimab in advanced cancers. Study-wide context: Ivuxolimab was a fully human IgG2 agonistic monoclonal antibody targeting the costimulatory receptor OX40 (CD134). Intravenous ivuxolimab was administered to patients every 2 weeks at six dose levels: 0.01, 0.1, 0.3, 1.5, 3 and 10 mg/kg. Among the roughly 54 dose-escalation patients, approximately 20 had hepatocellular carcinoma, roughly 15 melanoma, 9 renal cell carcinoma and 9 head and neck cancer. A male proportion of almost 85% and a mean age of around 60 years, ranging from about 20 to 79, were recorded for the dose-escalation cohort. Prior anti-PD-1, anti-PD-L1 or anti-CTLA-4 therapy was permitted, and checkpoint inhibitors had been received by 40% to 50% of dose-escalation patients. Partial responses occurred in three dose-escalation patients: two with cutaneous melanoma and one with hepatocellular carcinoma. The point of sequencing TCRbeta in the periphery was to test whether ivuxolimab changed TCR sequence diversity and drove clonal T-cell expansion. The monotherapy dose-escalation portion (N ≈ 55 patients) of the phase I ivuxolimab trial is reported in the paper.

Between the V and J ends, shortened by 5 bases and 0 bases respectively, the junction contains 16 bases. The CDR1 and CDR2 encoded by the germline V gene (reference sequence) are MNHEY and SMNVEV. The CDR3 runs 16 amino acids, cysteine and phenylalanine included. Only the CDR3 part of the read is kept: 48 bases, read in frame from the first base. Study-level results and caveats: The antigen specificity of the peripheral T cells that underwent clonal expansion was not determined. At doses of 0.1 to 3.0 mg/kg, clonal expansion of both CD4+ and CD8+ blood T cells was observed from baseline to week 6. Partial responders in the 0.1-3.0 mg/kg groups had among the lowest normalized peripheral clonal expansion, especially among CD8+ T cells. Low levels of normalized T-cell clonal expansion were also seen in some nonresponding patients. After ivuxolimab, CD8+ T cells had more expanded clones than CD4+ T cells on average.

The trial excluded patients who had a history of autoimmune disease or who were on systemic immunosuppression. Peripheral blood for TCR sequencing was collected from all dose cohorts at baseline, on cycle 4 day 1, and on cycle 7 day 1. The samples were drawn from a first-in-human, open-label, multicenter phase I dose-escalation trial of ivuxolimab. Adults with locally advanced or metastatic head and neck squamous cell, hepatocellular, melanoma or renal cell carcinoma were enrolled in the trial. Before TCR sequencing, CD4+ T cells and CD8+ T cells from peripheral blood were sorted into separate populations. Worth noting for this clone: Its antigen target is currently unknown. No much larger clone exists at a distance of one base, and base qualities are not known.

Genomic DNA was isolated from the sorted cells so that the TCRbeta CDR3 region could be sequenced. TCRbeta CDR3 regions were sequenced using the immunoSEQ Assay. The source is immuneACCESS, and TCRdb retained only in-frame sequences with V and J called. Part of the clones is not carried over; for the studies checked, unresolved V genes explain less than half of this, and the remainder is unexplained. The sample has around 110,000 clones on record, 90% of them singletons. The biggest ten clones account for approximately 0.48% of the sample. The chain couples TRBV27 to TRBJ1-1, with no reliable assignment of the D segment. The sequence was obtained from an adult with an advanced solid tumor such as melanoma, head and neck, liver or kidney cancer. Sequencing used CD4+ or CD8+ T cells sorted from blood, obtained in a trial of the OX40 agonist ivuxolimab. Here is the DNA: TGTGCCAGCAGTGTCGGGAAGGGCTGGCTGAACACTGAAGCTTTCTTT. Translated, this gives CASSVGKGWLNTEAFF.